What follows are 9 T cell receptor beta chains derived from one specimen sequenced in a study of blood T cell repertoires in COVID-19. Method: immunoSEQ multiplex PCR; TCRdb's copy keeps in-frame clones and lacks some. The profile shows 80,000 to 95,000 clones, around 86% of them singletons. Specimen: peripheral blood. These receptors came from a woman aged 80 or over with active or convalescent COVID-19.

This chain joins TRBV24-1 and TRBJ2-5; D not certain. Per the germline V gene, CDR1 is KGHDR and CDR2 is SFDVKD. Trimming removed 3 bases from V and 4 bases from J, with 11 bases in between. The CDR3 is made up of 14 amino acids. CDR3 in DNA: TGTGCCACCAGTGATCCCCGCGGAGCAGAGACCCAGTACTTC. This encodes CATSDPRGAETQYF.

The gene calls are TRBV29-1 and TRBJ1-5; D unresolved. The CDR3 runs 14 residues. Germline CDR1 is SQVTM and CDR2 is ANQGSEA. The germline V and J ends were trimmed by 5 bases and 0 bases, with 11 bases remaining between them. The CDR3 here is CSVMTTGSNQPQHF. The DNA of the CDR3 is TGCAGCGTTATGACAACTGGTAGCAATCAGCCCCAGCATTTT.

The chain links TRBV5-1 to TRBJ2-1, with 10 bases identical to TRBD2. CDR1 and CDR2 (germline): SGHRS, YFSETQ. After removal of 3 bases from V and 4 bases from J, the junction contained 4 bases not matched to a gene. This CDR3 is built from 15 residues. CDR3: CASSSSGGGYNEQFF. In nucleotides, the CDR3 is TGCGCCAGCAGCTCTAGCGGGGGTGGATACAATGAGCAGTTCTTC.

The genes are TRBV4-3 and TRBJ1-2; TRBD1 is a possible D gene (6 bases). The length of the CDR3 is 18 residues. Trimming stripped 0 bases from V and 2 bases from J, with 19 bases between. Germline CDR1 reads LGHNA; CDR2 reads YSLEER. Here the CDR3 DNA reads TGCGCCAGCAGCCAAGATCTGACAGGCGGAATGGGAAACTATGGCTACACCTTC. Translating gives CASSQDLTGGMGNYGYTF.

This chain uses TRBV6-2 or TRBV6-3 with TRBJ2-2; TRBD2 agrees at 14 bases. V was pared by 0 bases and J by 6 bases, with 9 bases of the junction left unmatched. CDR1 is MNHEY and CDR2 is SVGEGT in the germline V gene. This CDR3 contains 19 residues. The CDR3 nucleotides read TGTGCCAGCAGTTACTCGTCCGGGACTAGCGGGAGCGGTCCCGGGGAGCTGTTTTTT. Protein: CASSYSSGTSGSGPGELFF.

The chain is built from TRBV7-8 and TRBJ2-7; D uncertain. V was trimmed by 5 bases and J by 3 bases, leaving 5 bases between them. The CDR3 is 11 residues long. Germline assignment: CDR1 SGHVS and CDR2 FQNEAQ. The CDR3 is CASSPNYEQYF. The CDR3 nucleotides are TGTGCCAGCAGCCCAAACTACGAGCAGTACTTC.

The chain links TRBV6-2 or TRBV6-3 to TRBJ2-1; 7 nucleotides line up with TRBD2. V lost 0 bases, J lost 8 bases, and 4 bases stayed unmatched. The CDR3 is 14 amino acids. Germline CDR1 reads MNHEY; CDR2 reads SVGEGT. The CDR3 bases are TGTGCCAGCAGTTACTCAGGACTAGGGGATGAGCAGTTCTTC. Its translation: CASSYSGLGDEQFF.

The chain couples TRBV27 to TRBJ2-7, with TRBD1 matching 9 bases. Germline CDR1 is MNHEY and CDR2 is SMNVEV (reference sequence). Germline trimming cut 6 bases from V and 4 bases from J; bases unmatched to any gene: 4. The CDR3 is 13 amino acids. The CDR3 sequence is CASRGQGPYEQYF. The CDR3 nucleotides read TGTGCCAGCAGGGGACAGGGTCCGTACGAGCAGTACTTC.

V gene TRBV20-1 combines with J gene TRBJ2-3, with D possibly being TRBD2 (7 bases). V was cut by 6 bases and J by 8 bases, with 12 bases left in between. This CDR3 contains 11 residues. Germline-derived CDR1 and CDR2 are DFQATT and SNEGSKA (reference sequence). The CDR3 is CSARGAVTQYF. The CDR3 DNA reads as TGCAGTGCACGGGGGGCGGTTACGCAGTATTTT.